These 21 T cell receptor beta chains were sequenced from one sample in a study of control samples from healthy donors and cancer patients. Profiling relied on immunoSEQ multiplex PCR, and the TCRdb table lists in-frame clones only, not all of them. The data show 130,000 or so clones, roughly 94% seen once. The sequencing sample was made of blood. These receptors were taken from a man aged 35-49 years in good health.

In regard to this clone: Other DNA sequences within the sample encode an identical CDR3. The chain links TRBV18 to TRBJ1-2; D perhaps matches TRBD1 (5 bases). Trimming shortened V by 3 bases and J by 3 bases, and 8 bases separated the two germline ends. CDR3 length equals 13 residues. The germline V gene has CDR1 KGHSH and CDR2 LQKENI. Here the CDR3 reads CASSPGTDYGYTF. In DNA form, the CDR3 reads TGTGCCAGCTCACCGGGGACGGACTATGGCTACACCTTC. The entire variable domain, with the rest obtained from reference TRBV18 and TRBJ1-2, is as follows: NAGVMQNPRHLVRRRGQEARLRCSPMKGHSHVYWYRQLPEEGLKFMVYLQKENIIDESGMPKERFSAEFPKEGPSILRIQQVVRGDSAAYFCASSPGTDYGYTFGSGTRLTVV.

The chain uses TRBV5-6 and TRBJ1-6; 9 bases align to TRBD1. Trimming cost V 0 bases and J 9 bases; bases outside gene matches: 4. The CDR3 spans 15 residues. Germline CDR1 and CDR2: SGHDT and YYEEEE. The CDR3 DNA follows: TGTGCCAGCAGCTTGGAACAGGGGGCAAGTTCACCCCTCCACTTT. Translating gives CASSLEQGASSPLHF.

This clone was counted once. The J gene is TRBJ1-1, the V gene TRBV7-9; D may be TRBD1 (5 bases). The CDR3 runs to 15 residues. Per germline, CDR1 SEHNR and CDR2 FQNEAQ (reference sequence). V was trimmed by 1 base and J by 1 base, leaving 10 bases between them. CDR3 amino acids: CASSLVPGPNTEAFF. The CDR3 DNA reads TGTGCCAGCAGCTTAGTCCCAGGGCCGAACACTGAAGCTTTCTTT.

The chain has TRBV27 and TRBJ1-4; D possibly corresponds to TRBD1 (5 bases). The germline V and J ends were trimmed by 6 bases and 9 bases, with 14 bases remaining between them. The CDR3 is 13 amino acids. Germline-derived CDR1 and CDR2 are MNHEY and SMNVEV (reference sequence). DNA for the CDR3: TGTGCCAGCAGAGCTGGGCCAGGGAAAAAACTGTTTTTT. Translation gives CASRAGPGKKLFF.

A single count supports this clone. The chain joins TRBV5-4 to TRBJ2-5; 7 bases map to TRBD2. The ends lost 4 bases at V and 1 base at J; junction bases unmatched: 4. In germline, CDR1 is SGHNT, CDR2 YYREEE (reference sequence). The CDR3 consists of 14 residues. The CDR3 loop reads CASSVAGLQETQYF. The CDR3 DNA reads as TGTGCCAGCAGCGTAGCGGGCCTCCAAGAGACCCAGTACTTC.

This rearrangement joins TRBV7-2 to TRBJ2-2, with 9 bases aligning to TRBD2. Germline V gene data show CDR1 as SGHTA and CDR2 as FQGNSA. The V gene end was trimmed by 4 bases and the J gene end by 4 bases; junction bases not matched to a gene: 16. The CDR3 sequence is 19 residues long. DNA for the CDR3: TGTGCCAGCAGCTCCCGAACTAGCGGGTTTCTATTTGGCACCGGGGAGCTGTTTTTT. The encoded protein is CASSSRTSGFLFGTGELFF.

This chain joins TRBV2 and TRBJ2-5; 8 nucleotides match TRBD2. Germline V CDR1 and CDR2: SNHLY, FYNNEI. J gave up 5 bases and V 1 base, and 6 bases lay outside the gene matches. The CDR3 is 15 residues long. DNA for the CDR3: TGTGCCAGCAGTGAAGGCAGACTAGCGTGGGAGACCCAGTACTTC. Translating gives CASSEGRLAWETQYF.

CDR3 nucleotide sequence: TGTGCCAGCAGCACCCCCGGGACGGGAAACTATGGCTACACCTTC. Translation gives CASSTPGTGNYGYTF. This sequence joins TRBV5-4 and TRBJ1-2; possibly TRBD1 for D (5 bases). The germline V and J ends were trimmed by 4 bases and 2 bases, with 15 bases remaining between them. Germline CDR1 and CDR2: SGHNT and YYREEE (reference sequence). The CDR3 runs to 15 residues.

CDR3 DNA: TGTGCCAGCAGCGTATCTAGCGGGGGTGCTACCTCCTACAATGAGCAGTTCTTC. This gives the protein CASSVSSGGATSYNEQFF. The genes are TRBV9 and TRBJ2-1; TRBD2 matches 10 bases. The V gene's germline CDR1 is SGDLS and CDR2 YYNGEE. This CDR3 contains 18 residues. V dropped 1 base and J dropped 0; count of bases not matched to a gene: 7.

V is TRBV10-3 and J is TRBJ1-4; D is possibly TRBD1 (6 bases). Germline V gene sequence: CDR1 ENHRY, CDR2 SYGVKD. Trimming left V 2 bases short and J 6 bases short, with 16 bases between. The CDR3 runs 16 residues. The CDR3 is CAISEGGQGWDEKLFF. The CDR3 nucleotides are TGTGCCATCAGTGAGGGGGGGCAGGGCTGGGATGAAAAACTGTTTTTT.

The J gene is TRBJ2-7, the V gene TRBV30; TRBD2 agrees at 7 bases. Germline assignment: CDR1 GTSNPN and CDR2 SVGIG (reference sequence). This CDR3 has 15 amino acids. V lost 5 bases to trimming and J lost 2 bases; unmatched junction nucleotides: 12. CDR3 nucleotides: TGTGCCTGGGCCCAGATCCCTAGCGGTACCTACGAGCAGTACTTC. It translates to CAWAQIPSGTYEQYF.

The rearrangement uses TRBV20-1 and TRBJ2-5, with unresolved D. Trimming stripped 0 bases from V and 5 bases from J, with 4 bases between. In germline, CDR1 is DFQATT, CDR2 SNEGSKA (reference sequence). The CDR3 extends over 11 amino acids. In DNA form, the CDR3 reads TGCAGTGCTAGAGATATCGAGACCCAGTACTTC. Its translation is CSARDIETQYF.

The CDR3, as DNA: TGCAGCGTTTTGCTGGGCTCCTACGAGCAGTACTTC. It specifies CSVLLGSYEQYF. The chain uses TRBV29-1 and TRBJ2-7; D ambiguous. Per the germline V gene, CDR1 is SQVTM and CDR2 is ANQGSEA. The CDR3 sequence is 12 residues long. With 5 bases removed from V and 0 bases from J, the gap between germline ends came to 8 bases.

The gene calls are TRBV12-3 or TRBV12-4 and TRBJ1-1; 7 nucleotides match TRBD1. V gave up 7 bases and J gave up 0 bases; unmatched junction bases: 2. This CDR3 is built from 13 residues. CDR3 nucleotide sequence: TGTGCCAGCAAAGGGACAGTGAACACTGAAGCTTTCTTT. Protein sequence: CASKGTVNTEAFF.

Written as DNA, the CDR3 is TGTGCCAGCAGTGAAAAAAGGACTGAAGCTTTCTTT. Its protein product is CASSEKRTEAFF. This chain uses TRBV6-1 with TRBJ1-1; D is undetermined. Germline values: CDR1 MNHNS, CDR2 SASEGT. CDR3 length: 12 residues. With 2 bases removed from V and 5 bases from J, the gap between germline ends came to 6 bases.

V gene TRBV6-5 combines with J gene TRBJ1-1; D call uncertain. Germline V gene data show CDR1 as MNHEY and CDR2 as SVGAGI. The CDR3 sequence is 13 residues long. Trimming stripped 6 bases from V and 0 bases from J, with 8 bases between. The CDR3 spells CASRSSMNTEAFF. CDR3 sequence (DNA): TGTGCCAGCAGGAGTTCCATGAACACTGAAGCTTTCTTT.

This clone was counted a single time. This sequence joins TRBV7-9 and TRBJ2-1, with a weak D call TRBD2 (6 bases). With 8 bases removed from V and 8 bases from J, the gap between germline ends came to 10 bases. Germline V gene sequence: CDR1 SEHNR, CDR2 FQNEAQ (reference sequence). The CDR3 has 11 residues. CDR3 bases: TGTGCCAGCGAGGCGGGGTATGAGCAGTTCTTC. Its protein product is CASEAGYEQFF.

This clone was seen just once. The genes are TRBV10-1 and TRBJ1-3, with unresolved D. The CDR3 extends over 14 amino acids. Germline V gene data show CDR1 as WNHNN and CDR2 as SYGVQD (reference sequence). The ends were cut back, 4 bases at V and 8 bases at J, with 15 bases in the middle. The CDR3 DNA is TGCGCCAGCAGTGCTACCGACAAAGCGGACACCATATATTTT. Encoded protein: CASSATDKADTIYF.

This chain connects TRBV19 to TRBJ1-2; no clear D. CDR3 length: 12 amino acids. Germline values: CDR1 LNHDA, CDR2 SQIVND (reference sequence). Trimming took off 9 bases at V and 4 bases at J, with 12 bases between the two ends. The CDR3 DNA follows: TGTGCCAGCTGGGCCTCCGGCTATGGCTACACCTTC. Its protein is CASWASGYGYTF. Complete variable domain (other parts from reference TRBV19 and TRBJ1-2): DGGITQSPKYLFRKEGQNVTLSCEQNLNHDAMYWYRQDPGQGLRLIYYSQIVNDFQKGDIAEGYSVSREKKESFPLTVTSAQKNPTAFYLCASWASGYGYTFGSGTRLTVV.

This chain connects TRBV7-9 to TRBJ1-1; D is uncertain. In germline, CDR1 is SEHNR, CDR2 FQNEAQ (reference sequence). V lost 2 bases, J lost 7 bases, and 5 bases lay in between. The CDR3 is 11 residues long. The CDR3 loop reads CASSLQFEAFF. The CDR3 DNA sequence: TGTGCCAGCAGCTTACAGTTTGAAGCTTTCTTT.

The V and J genes are TRBV5-6 and TRBJ1-2; no clear D. This CDR3 comprises 15 residues. Trimming cost V 1 base and J 0 bases, with 10 bases left between them. Germline values: CDR1 SGHDT, CDR2 YYEEEE. The CDR3 DNA reads TGTGCCAGCAGCTTGTACTCCGGGCCTAACTATGGCTACACCTTC. It codes for CASSLYSGPNYGYTF.